This record looks at one T cell receptor beta chain sequence and its context. The CDR3 contains 14 residues. Germline lookup yields CDR1 LGHDT and CDR2 YNNKEL (reference sequence). With 1 base removed from V and 4 bases from J, the gap between germline ends came to 9 bases. The data belong to a study of T-cell memory formation after mild COVID-19. Looking at the study overall: Largely, the TCR clusters proved donor specific.

In TCRdb, the 5' RACE reads were re-called with MiXCR into one record per CDR3 protein. Found here are about 350,000 distinct CDR3 sequences, roughly 20% of them singletons; the top ten hold roughly 21%. This TCR came from a man younger than 35 who had mild COVID-19 (a few samples of this study predate the infection). Cell type and time point are not known. Specimen: PBMCs or a T cell subset sorted from them (not recorded which). The chain couples TRBV3-1 to TRBJ2-3; no reliable D call. The CDR3: CASSQGLSSDTQYF. In DNA, the CDR3 is TGTGCCAGCAGCCAAGGGTTGAGCTCAGATACGCAGTATTTT.